The 19 T cell receptor beta chains below were found in one sample sequenced in a study of breast tumors, draining lymph nodes, adjacent tissues. TCRdb processed the multiplex PCR reads anew with MiXCR; each CDR3 protein has one entry. The table includes approximately 22,000 distinct CDR3 sequences, roughly 30% detected once. The sample consisted of breast tumor tissue. These receptors all stem from a female donor with breast cancer. Some clones in this sample may be carry-over from other donors' samples.

This clonotype was found many times. The chain combines TRBV2 with TRBJ2-2; 7 bases agree with TRBD1. Germline lookup yields CDR1 SNHLY and CDR2 FYNNEI. The CDR3 runs 14 residues. V gave up 5 bases and J gave up 6 bases; unmatched junction bases: 6. The DNA of the CDR3 is TGTGCCAGCAGTTACTTGGGACAGTCCGGGGAGCTGTTTTTT. Translation gives CASSYLGQSGELFF.

In this sample, this clonotype turned up many times. The chain carries TRBV3-1 and TRBJ1-6, with D tentatively TRBD1 (6 bases). V was trimmed by 4 bases and J by 10 bases, leaving 14 bases between them. CDR3 length: 14 amino acids. Germline loops: CDR1 LGHDT, CDR2 YNNKEL (reference sequence). The CDR3 bases are TGTGCCAGCAGCCTATACGGGGGGACATCACCCCTCCACTTT. Its translation: CASSLYGGTSPLHF.

This chain links TRBV25-1 with TRBJ2-5; 8 nucleotides match TRBD1. This CDR3 region has 15 residues. CDR1 is MGHDK and CDR2 is SYGVNS in the germline V gene. Germline trimming cut 4 bases from V and 4 bases from J; bases unmatched to any gene: 8. CDR3 in amino acids: CASSGTGRGRETQYF. CDR3 bases: TGTGCCAGCAGTGGGACAGGGAGAGGGCGAGAGACCCAGTACTTC.

As for this clonotype: Just one base apart from a much larger clone, this may be a read error. This chain connects TRBV5-6 to TRBJ2-2, with D perhaps matching TRBD2 (6 bases). The CDR3 has 15 residues. The germline gives CDR1 SGHDT, CDR2 YYEEEE. The CDR3 protein is CANSLGGTNTGELFF. The DNA for the CDR3 is TGTGCCAACAGCTTAGGCGGGACGAACACCGGGGAGCTGTTTTTT.

This chain connects TRBV7-2 to TRBJ2-1; 11 bases fit TRBD2. CDR1 and CDR2 (germline): SGHTA, FQGNSA. The CDR3 is 15 residues long. With 7 bases clipped from V and 8 bases from J, the junction kept 10 bases outside the gene matches. The CDR3 bases are TGTGCCAGCACCTGGGATAGCGGGGGGGGGTATGAGCAGTTCTTC. Protein product: CASTWDSGGGYEQFF.

This clonotype has a count of ten or more. The chain joins TRBV2 to TRBJ1-5; D perhaps matches TRBD1 (5 bases). The V gene's germline CDR1 is SNHLY and CDR2 FYNNEI. The V and J ends lost 7 bases and 2 bases respectively, with 15 bases between them. The CDR3 totals 15 residues. CDR3 region: CASNKNRDGNQPQHF. In DNA form, the CDR3 reads TGTGCCAGCAATAAAAACCGGGACGGCAATCAGCCCCAGCATTTT.

Many counts were recorded for this clonotype. A much larger clone lies one base from this, so it may be a read error. The rearrangement joins TRBV10-1 to TRBJ1-6, with 10 bases lining up with TRBD1. CDR1 and CDR2 from the germline V gene are WNHNN and SYGVQD (reference sequence). This CDR3 contains 16 residues. The CDR3: CAGRPRQGARGSPLHF. The CDR3 coding sequence is TGCGCCGGCAGACCCCGACAGGGGGCGCGGGGATCACCCCTCCACTTT.

As for this clonotype: A much larger clone differs from this one at a single base, so this may be a read error. This chain's CDR3 is CAWSVSSGRGSGEQHF. The CDR3 DNA sequence: TGTGCCTGGAGTGTTTCTAGCGGGAGAGGTTCGGGAGAGCAGCACTTC. The chain couples TRBV30 to TRBJ2-7; TRBD2 matches 10 bases. The CDR3 consists of 16 residues. CDR1 is GTSNPN and CDR2 is SVGIG in the germline V gene (reference sequence).

In its sample, this clonotype was seen many times. CDR3: CAWSGTGGGETQYF. DNA for the CDR3: TGTGCCTGGAGTGGGACAGGGGGCGGTGAGACCCAGTACTTC. The chain carries TRBV30 and TRBJ2-5; 11 bases match TRBD1. The germline gives CDR1 GTSNPN, CDR2 SVGIG (reference sequence). The V and J ends lost 1 base and 5 bases, in that order; junction bases with no gene match: 3. The length of the CDR3 is 14 residues.

This clonotype was observed at least ten times. The CDR3 DNA reads as TGTGCCAGCAGCTCTAGCCCCCAGGGGGAGACCCAGTACTTC. Amino acids: CASSSSPQGETQYF. The V and J genes are TRBV7-2 and TRBJ2-5, with D possibly TRBD1 on 6 matching bases. The V gene lost 4 bases and the J gene lost 5 bases, with 14 bases spanning the gap. The CDR3 extends over 14 amino acids. Germline CDR1 and CDR2: SGHTA and FQGNSA.

This clonotype was seen at least ten times. The chain employs TRBV20-1 and TRBJ2-7; D possibly uses TRBD1 or TRBD2 (6 bases each). The CDR3 runs to 18 residues. Germline V gene lookup returns CDR1 DFQATT and CDR2 SNEGSKA (reference sequence). Between the trimmed V and J ends, which lost 6 bases and 5 bases, there was a span of 32 bases. This CDR3 is CSAPGALRVGRRANEQYF. The CDR3 DNA is TGCAGTGCCCCGGGGGCCCTCCGTGTCGGTCGAAGAGCCAACGAGCAGTACTTC.

Here the CDR3 reads CASSLGAALDYEQYF. The CDR3 region has the DNA TGTGCCAGCAGCTTAGGGGCGGCTCTAGACTACGAGCAGTACTTC. The V and J genes are TRBV11-3 and TRBJ2-7; D is undetermined. V gave up 1 base and J gave up 3 bases, with 13 bases separating them. Germline V gene data show CDR1 as SGHNT and CDR2 as YENEEA. This CDR3 region has 15 residues.

V is TRBV10-3 and J is TRBJ2-1, with 7 nucleotides matching TRBD1. The J segment lost 2 bases and the V segment lost 3 bases, leaving 10 bases of the junction unmatched. The CDR3 spans 17 residues. CDR1 and CDR2 from the germline V gene are ENHRY and SYGVKD. The CDR3 loop reads CAISDRGRDSAYNEQFF. Written as DNA, the CDR3 is TGTGCCATCAGTGATAGGGGCCGGGACAGTGCCTACAATGAGCAGTTCTTC.

The J gene is TRBJ1-6, the V gene TRBV11-3; D is undetermined. V was shortened by 1 base and J by 11 bases, with 9 bases between the two germline ends. Germline-derived CDR1 and CDR2 are SGHNT and YENEEA. The CDR3 loop spans 13 amino acids. The CDR3 coding sequence is TGTGCCAGCAGCTTAGGAGTCAATCCACCCCTCCACTTT. Translation: CASSLGVNPPLHF.

CDR3 region: CASSLRHLGTEAFF. In DNA form, the CDR3 reads TGTGCCAGCAGTCTTCGACACCTAGGGACTGAAGCTTTCTTT. The gene calls are TRBV12-3 or TRBV12-4 and TRBJ1-1; no definite D call. This CDR3 has 14 residues. The V end was cut by 5 bases, the J end by 5 bases, with 15 bases between.

The J gene is TRBJ1-4, the V gene TRBV27, with 7 nucleotides matching TRBD1. Looked up from germline, CDR1 is MNHEY and CDR2 is SMNVEV (reference sequence). V trimming: 6 bases; J trimming: 5 bases; junction bases outside the gene matches: 6. The CDR3 is 14 residues long. For the CDR3, the DNA is TGTGCCAGCAGCCCAGGGGGATGGAATGAAAAACTGTTTTTT. Protein product: CASSPGGWNEKLFF.

The chain uses TRBV19 and TRBJ2-7; tentative D call: TRBD1 (5 bases). Germline V gene sequence: CDR1 LNHDA, CDR2 SQIVND (reference sequence). Trimming removed 6 bases from V and 3 bases from J, with 15 bases in between. The CDR3 is made up of 14 amino acids. The CDR3 coding sequence is TGTGCCAGTAGCCCCCGGCAGGGTGTCTACGAGCAGTACTTC. It translates to CASSPRQGVYEQYF.

This clonotype was observed a few times. The chain is built from TRBV28 and TRBJ1-4, with 7 nucleotides matching TRBD1. The CDR3 spans 17 residues. Germline V CDR1 and CDR2: MDHEN, SYDVKM. Trimming cost V 2 bases and J 0 bases; bases outside gene matches: 6. CDR3 sequence: CASSLNGQAPTNEKLFF. CDR3 nucleotides: TGTGCCAGCAGTTTAAATGGACAGGCTCCAACTAATGAAAAACTGTTTTTT. Variable domain in full (rest from reference TRBV28 and TRBJ1-4): DVKVTQSSRYLVKRTGEKVFLECVQDMDHENMFWYRQDPGLGLRLIYFSYDVKMKEKGDIPEGYSVSREKKERFSLILESASTNQTSMYLCASSLNGQAPTNEKLFFGSGTQLSVL.

A few counts support this clonotype. CDR3 sequence reads: CASSPLDNEQFF. The CDR3 bases are TGTGCCAGCAGCCCATTGGACAATGAGCAGTTCTTC. The rearrangement joins TRBV7-9 to TRBJ2-1; D gene uncertain. Trimming removed 5 bases at V and 5 bases at J, with 7 bases between. Germline CDR1 SEHNR, CDR2 FQNEAQ (reference sequence). The CDR3 is made up of 12 amino acids.